Below, 26 T cell receptor beta chains from the same sample are listed, as sequenced in a study of blood T cell repertoires in COVID-19. The data were produced by immunoSEQ multiplex PCR, yet TCRdb's version contains in-frame clones alone and is incomplete. Here the sample spans 250,000 or so clones, 86% being singletons. Material for sequencing was peripheral blood. These receptors were taken from a man younger than 40 with active or convalescent COVID-19.

The CDR3 nucleotides are TGCGCCAGCAGCCAAGAACTGACAGGGCCCTACGAGCAGTACTTC. This gives the protein CASSQELTGPYEQYF. V is TRBV4-3 and J is TRBJ2-7, with 7 bases aligning to TRBD1. This CDR3 has 15 residues. V was clipped by 0 bases and J by 2 bases; unmatched bases: 4. Germline CDR1 LGHNA, CDR2 YSLEER.

The chain has TRBV6-5 and TRBJ1-1; D ambiguous. Trimming pared 0 bases from V and 4 bases from J, leaving 9 bases between. CDR1 is MNHEY and CDR2 is SVGAGI in the germline V gene. The CDR3 has 14 residues. The CDR3 DNA sequence: TGTGCCAGCAGTTACTCGAGGGAGGGCACTGAAGCTTTCTTT. Translating gives CASSYSREGTEAFF.

The chain uses TRBV14 and TRBJ2-2, with TRBD2 matching 12 bases. V dropped 4 bases and J dropped 4; count of bases not matched to a gene: 7. Germline V gene sequence: CDR1 SGHDN, CDR2 FVKESK. The CDR3 is made up of 17 amino acids. CDR3 sequence reads: CASSRRLAGVGTGELFF. The CDR3 nucleotides read TGTGCCAGCAGCCGACGACTAGCGGGGGTAGGCACCGGGGAGCTGTTTTTT.

J is TRBJ2-3 and V is TRBV7-8; maybe TRBD2 (5 bases). This CDR3 spans 17 amino acids. Trimming removed 4 bases from V and 10 bases from J, with 27 bases in between. Germline lookup yields CDR1 SGHVS and CDR2 FQNEAQ. The CDR3: CASSSRVWGVVQIAQYF. The CDR3 bases are TGTGCCAGCAGCTCCCGGGTTTGGGGAGTTGTACAGATAGCGCAGTATTTT.

This sequence joins TRBV29-1 and TRBJ2-2; the D gene is possibly TRBD2 (6 bases). In germline, CDR1 is SQVTM, CDR2 ANQGSEA. V gave up 4 bases and J gave up 5 bases, with 11 bases separating them. The CDR3 runs 13 residues. CDR3 region: CSVGSRGTGELFF. For the CDR3, the DNA is TGCAGCGTTGGGTCCCGGGGGACCGGGGAGCTGTTTTTT.

The chain joins TRBV7-9 to TRBJ2-7, with TRBD1 matching 10 bases. The CDR3 consists of 17 residues. V shed 6 bases and J 5 bases; nucleotides not matched to a gene: 16. CDR1 is SEHNR, CDR2 FQNEAQ, per germline (reference sequence). The CDR3 here is CASRPREAGQGRDEQYF. CDR3 coding DNA: TGTGCCAGCAGGCCTCGAGAGGCGGGACAGGGGAGGGACGAGCAGTACTTC.

This clone has only one observation. The chain combines TRBV3-1 (or the pseudogene TRBV3-2) with TRBJ1-1, with D perhaps matching TRBD1 (6 bases). Deletions cut 6 bases from V and 4 bases from J, with 15 bases between. CDR3 length: 14 amino acids. Germline CDR1 is LGHDT and CDR2 is YNNKEL (reference sequence). In DNA, the CDR3 is TGTGCCAGCAGTTCCGGGGGGCGGCGCACTGAAGCTTTCTTT. Translated, it gives CASSSGGRRTEAFF.

This rearrangement joins TRBV2 to TRBJ1-4; D unclear. There are 14 residues in the CDR3. The germline V gene has CDR1 SNHLY and CDR2 FYNNEI. V was shortened by 6 bases and J by 0 bases, with 8 bases between the two germline ends. The CDR3 nucleotides read TGTGCCAGCAGGACAATTGCAACTAATGAAAAACTGTTTTTT. Translated: CASRTIATNEKLFF.

The chain carries TRBV4-3 and TRBJ2-1; D may be TRBD2 (6 bases). Looked up from germline, CDR1 is LGHNA and CDR2 is YSLEER. With 3 bases removed from V and 6 bases from J, the gap between germline ends came to 9 bases. The CDR3 has 13 amino acids. The CDR3 DNA reads TGCGCCAGCAGCCATGATAGCGGCAATGAGCAGTTCTTC. It specifies CASSHDSGNEQFF.

V and J are TRBV18 and TRBJ1-4; 7 nucleotides align to TRBD1. The CDR3 is 15 amino acids. Per the germline V gene, CDR1 is KGHSH and CDR2 is LQKENI. V lost 3 bases to trimming and J lost 5 bases; unmatched junction nucleotides: 6. CDR3 in amino acids: CASSPSGQSNEKLFF. CDR3 nucleotides: TGTGCCAGCTCACCGTCGGGACAGAGCAATGAAAAACTGTTTTTT.

This sequence joins TRBV5-6 and TRBJ2-7, with 12 positions matching TRBD2. Germline trimming cut 3 bases from V and 2 bases from J; bases unmatched to any gene: 3. The CDR3 spans 15 residues. The germline V gene has CDR1 SGHDT and CDR2 YYEEEE. Here the CDR3 reads CASSSLAGGPYEQYF. The CDR3, as DNA: TGTGCCAGCAGCTCGCTAGCGGGGGGGCCCTACGAGCAGTACTTC.

The chain employs TRBV10-3 and TRBJ1-1; 7 bases match TRBD1. Per the germline V gene, CDR1 is ENHRY and CDR2 is SYGVKD. The CDR3 runs to 17 residues. With V trimmed by 3 bases and J by 0 bases, 10 bases remained unmatched. The CDR3 DNA sequence: TGTGCCATCAGTGATCCGTCCCGACAGGGCTTGAACACTGAAGCTTTCTTT. It encodes CAISDPSRQGLNTEAFF.

The chain has TRBV7-2 and TRBJ2-3; possibly TRBD2 for D (5 bases). V lost 6 bases, J lost 4 bases, and 17 bases lay in between. CDR1 and CDR2 from the germline V gene are SGHTA and FQGNSA. The CDR3 covers 15 residues. The CDR3 sequence: CASSSIAGAADTQYF. In DNA form, the CDR3 reads TGTGCCAGCAGTTCTATAGCTGGAGCGGCAGATACGCAGTATTTT.

The rearrangement links TRBV24-1 to TRBJ2-5, with 11 bases that match TRBD2. The CDR3 runs 17 residues. V lost 5 bases and J lost 2; bases outside the gene matches: 9. Germline assignment: CDR1 KGHDR and CDR2 SFDVKD. The CDR3 coding sequence is TGTGCCACCAGTGGAACTAGCGGGGGTGGAAATCAAGAGACCCAGTACTTC. Translated: CATSGTSGGGNQETQYF.

This rearrangement joins TRBV4-1 to TRBJ2-7, with TRBD1 matching over 8 bases. Germline assignment: CDR1 MGHRA and CDR2 YSYEKL. V trimming: 1 base; J trimming: 6 bases; junction bases outside the gene matches: 2. This CDR3 spans 13 amino acids. The CDR3 region is CASSQADRGEQYF. The CDR3 DNA is TGCGCCAGCAGCCAAGCTGACAGGGGCGAGCAGTACTTC.

V usage is TRBV29-1 and J usage is TRBJ2-1; TRBD1 matches at 9 bases. V dropped 7 bases and J dropped 6; count of bases not matched to a gene: 10. The germline gives CDR1 SQVTM, CDR2 ANQGSEA. The CDR3 sequence is 14 residues long. The CDR3 nucleotides are TGCAGCGCCTCTGTGGGACAGGGAACCAATGAGCAGTTCTTC. It encodes CSASVGQGTNEQFF.

The rearrangement joins TRBV10-2 to TRBJ1-1; the D gene is possibly TRBD1 (6 bases). V dropped 6 bases and J dropped 0 bases, with 14 bases sitting between them. CDR3 length: 15 residues. From germline, CDR1 is WSHSY and CDR2 SAAADI. The CDR3 region has the DNA TGCGCCAGCAGAGCACGACAGGCTTTGAACACTGAAGCTTTCTTT. This translates into CASRARQALNTEAFF.

The chain links TRBV7-9 to TRBJ2-7, with 16 bases identical to TRBD2. Germline assignment: CDR1 SEHNR and CDR2 FQNEAQ (reference sequence). The CDR3 covers 19 residues. Losses at the gene ends were 4 bases for V and 2 bases for J; bases not matched to a gene: 11. CDR3 protein: CASSSLLGTSGGVPYEQYF. The CDR3 DNA follows: TGTGCCAGCAGCTCTCTTTTGGGGACTAGCGGGGGGGTTCCCTACGAGCAGTACTTC.

This clone was observed many times. This chain connects TRBV5-8 to TRBJ1-4; D gene uncertain. The V end lost 1 base, the J end lost 0 bases, and 7 bases lay between the germline ends. Germline loops: CDR1 SGHTS, CDR2 YDEGEE. This CDR3 comprises 15 residues. The CDR3 nucleotides read TGTGCCAGCAGCTTGAGAACAGCAACTAATGAAAAACTGTTTTTT. Translating gives CASSLRTATNEKLFF.

V gene TRBV5-6 combines with J gene TRBJ1-5; the match to TRBD1 covers 7 bases. The CDR3 runs 15 residues. J gave up 3 bases and V 4 bases, and 7 bases lay outside the gene matches. Germline lookup yields CDR1 SGHDT and CDR2 YYEEEE. This CDR3 reads CASSQLDRNNQPQHF. CDR3 nucleotides: TGTGCCAGCAGCCAATTGGACAGGAACAATCAGCCCCAGCATTTT. Full variable domain (missing parts from reference TRBV5-6 and TRBJ1-5): DAGVTQSPTHLIKTRGQQVTLRCSPKSGHDTVSWYQQALGQGPQFIFQYYEEEERQRGNFPDRFSGHQFPNYSSELNVNALLLGDSALYLCASSQLDRNNQPQHFGDGTRLSIL.

The genes are TRBV28 and TRBJ2-3, with 8 nucleotides matching TRBD1. The trim removed 6 bases at V and 6 bases at J, leaving 14 bases unmatched. Germline loops: CDR1 MDHEN, CDR2 SYDVKM. The CDR3 length is 16 residues. The CDR3 nucleotides read TGTGCCAGCAGGGGAGGACAGGGTGGTGGAGGTGATACGCAGTATTTT. This codes for CASRGGQGGGGDTQYF.

This clone was found a few times. The gene calls are TRBV5-3 and TRBJ2-1; the match to TRBD2 covers 7 bases. TRBV5-3 is filed as an ORF, its function uncertain. Germline trimming cut 4 bases from V and 0 bases from J; bases unmatched to any gene: 13. This CDR3 region has 18 residues. The CDR3 nucleotides read TGTGCCAGAAGCCCCTATCCGGGGGGAACGAGCTCCTACAATGAGCAGTTCTTC. Its protein is CARSPYPGGTSSYNEQFF.

This clone was picked up one time. The chain couples TRBV4-1 to TRBJ1-6, with TRBD1 matching 7 bases. The V gene end was trimmed by 4 bases and the J gene end by 14 bases; junction bases not matched to a gene: 17. The CDR3 covers 16 residues. In germline, CDR1 is MGHRA, CDR2 YSYEKL. The CDR3 DNA reads as TGCGCCAGCAGCCCGGGACAGCCACTTAGGAATGCGGCCCTCCACTTT. It specifies CASSPGQPLRNAALHF.

The chain is built from TRBV13 and TRBJ2-1; D gene unclear. Per germline, CDR1 PRHDT and CDR2 FYEKMQ (reference sequence). Trimming shortened V by 2 bases and J by 7 bases, and 3 bases separated the two germline ends. CDR3 length: 11 residues. The CDR3 DNA reads TGTGCCAGCAGCTTACAGAATGAGCAGTTCTTC. This gives the protein CASSLQNEQFF.

The rearrangement links TRBV29-1 to TRBJ2-1; D gene uncertain. V was trimmed by 1 base and J by 4 bases, leaving 5 bases between them. The CDR3 has 12 amino acids. CDR1 is SQVTM and CDR2 is ANQGSEA in the germline V gene. CDR3 residues: CSVEVRYNEQFF. CDR3 sequence (DNA): TGCAGCGTTGAAGTACGGTACAATGAGCAGTTCTTC.

The chain uses TRBV7-9 and TRBJ2-7, with a tentative D call TRBD1 (5 bases). CDR1 is SEHNR, CDR2 FQNEAQ, per germline (reference sequence). V was shortened by 1 base and J by 5 bases, with 12 bases between the two germline ends. The CDR3 loop spans 14 amino acids. This CDR3 is CASSLVAGINEQYF. The CDR3 region has the DNA TGTGCCAGCAGCTTAGTAGCAGGGATCAACGAGCAGTACTTC. Using reference TRBV7-9 and TRBJ2-7 for the parts outside the CDR3, the full variable domain is DTGVSQNPRHKITKRGQNVTFRCDPISEHNRLYWYRQTLGQGPEFLTYFQNEAQLEKSRLLSDRFSAERPKGSFSTLEIQRTEQGDSAMYLCASSLVAGINEQYFGPGTRLTVT.